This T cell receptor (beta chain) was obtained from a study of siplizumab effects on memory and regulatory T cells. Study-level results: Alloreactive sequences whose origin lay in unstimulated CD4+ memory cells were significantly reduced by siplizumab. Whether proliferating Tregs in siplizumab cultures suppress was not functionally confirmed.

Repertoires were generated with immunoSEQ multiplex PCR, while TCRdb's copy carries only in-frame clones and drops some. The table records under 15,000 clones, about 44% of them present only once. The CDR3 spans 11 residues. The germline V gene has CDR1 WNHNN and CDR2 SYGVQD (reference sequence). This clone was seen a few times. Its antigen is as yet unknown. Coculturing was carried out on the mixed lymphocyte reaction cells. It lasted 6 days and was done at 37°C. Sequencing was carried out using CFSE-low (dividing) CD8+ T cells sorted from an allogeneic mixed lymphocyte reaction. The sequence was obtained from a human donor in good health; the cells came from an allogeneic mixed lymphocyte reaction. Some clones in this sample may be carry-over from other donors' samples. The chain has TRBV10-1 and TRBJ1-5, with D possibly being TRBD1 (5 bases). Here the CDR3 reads CVGWWRGKAHF. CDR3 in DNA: TGCGTCGGGTGGTGGCGGGGGAAGGCGCATTTT.